This T cell receptor (beta chain) derives from a study of T cell responses to AZD1222 COVID-19 vaccine. General study results and limits: Mostly white British, mostly female donors; authors suggested clonal diversity may be underestimated. Regions 160-218 and 743-854 dominated among vaccine-associated CD4 TCRs spanning spike. Repertoires were sampled only after the peak T cell response.

Produced via immunoSEQ multiplex PCR; TCRdb's table is partial and in-frame only. The table lists 150,000 to 200,000 clones, 90% to 95% of them singletons. Turning to this clone: Its specificity is not known.

The CDR3 sequence is 15 residues long. The germline CDR1 and CDR2 sequences are SGHDT and YYEEEE. The ends were cut back, 0 bases at V and 0 bases at J, with 7 bases in the middle. This sequence was found in an adult in good health. Sequenced here: peripheral blood, sampled on day 0 of AZD1222 vaccination. This chain connects TRBV5-6 to TRBJ1-5, with D hard to call. The CDR3, as DNA: TGTGCCAGCAGCTTGGGAACAAATAGCAATCAGCCCCAGCATTTT. This gives the protein CASSLGTNSNQPQHF.